A selection of T cell receptor beta chains follows, all from one sample in a study of blood T cell repertoires in COVID-19. TCRdb's copy holds only in-frame clones and misses some; the assay was immunoSEQ multiplex PCR. The sample includes 190,000 or so clones, 85% to 90% seen only once; the top ten take about 2.6%. Sequencing input: peripheral blood. These receptor sequences come from a man aged 40-55 years with active or convalescent COVID-19. Each CDR3 is given with its conserved first and last residue. D genes are given only for firm matches.

>.|TRBV6-1|TRBJ1-5
CASSDMGGNQPQHF
>.|TRBV6-1|TRBJ2-7
CASSESHLAEQYF
>.|TRBV6-2/TRBV6-3|TRBJ2-5
CASSYGTIQETQYF
>.|TRBV2|TRBJ2-2
CASGPTNTGELFF
>TRBD2|TRBV11-3|TRBJ2-2
CASSLGGLAGETGELFF
>.|TRBV5-4|TRBJ2-5
CASSLDRAAETQYF
>.|TRBV5-8|TRBJ1-6
CASRLEEAPYNSPLHF
>.|TRBV12-3/TRBV12-4|TRBJ1-3
CASSPGAGNTIYF
>TRBD1|TRBV12-3/TRBV12-4|TRBJ2-5
CASTNRGQETQYF
>TRBD1|TRBV4-3|TRBJ1-2
CASSEGQGLGLNYGYTF
>TRBD1|TRBV19|TRBJ2-7
CASSEQGAVPYEQYF
>TRBD1|TRBV4-3|TRBJ1-2
CASSHQGAGGYTF
>.|TRBV4-3|TRBJ2-7
CASSQSLASSAEQYF
>.|TRBV29-1|TRBJ2-4
CSVGSGATLDIQYF
>TRBD2|TRBV10-2|TRBJ2-1
CASSEPRTSGTNEQFF
>.|TRBV7-9|TRBJ1-1
CASSLGGVRTEAFF
>.|TRBV29-1|TRBJ1-5
CSVAQGGNQPQHF
>.|TRBV4-2|TRBJ2-1
CASSQAGNEQFF
>.|TRBV6-1|TRBJ1-2
CASSERPLGYTF
>.|TRBV6-5|TRBJ1-1
CASSYSSQGGSKAFF
>.|TRBV29-1|TRBJ1-1
CSVASRQSNTEAFF
>.|TRBV12-5|TRBJ1-1
CASGFRGGTEAFF
>.|TRBV9|TRBJ2-5
CASSVLGVEGETQYF
>.|TRBV27|TRBJ2-3
CASSLQVADTQYF
>TRBD2|TRBV7-9|TRBJ2-7
CASSSFAGVGSYEQYF
>TRBD2|TRBV7-8|TRBJ2-1
CASRLAGGREQFF
>.|TRBV10-1|TRBJ2-7
CASSRTPTYEQYF
>.|TRBV28|TRBJ1-5
CASSLSPGQPQHF
>.|TRBV2|TRBJ1-1
CASNGRPTEAFF
>.|TRBV7-9|TRBJ2-7
CASSFTGQAYEQYF
>TRBD1|TRBV27|TRBJ1-6
CASSLQGGSSYNSPLHF
>TRBD1|TRBV24-1|TRBJ1-5
CATSDPRQGDQPQHF
>TRBD1|TRBV18|TRBJ1-1
CASSQDRESEAFF
>.|TRBV27|TRBJ1-2
CASSPRTDNYGYTF
>.|TRBV30|TRBJ1-1
CAWERGRTEAFF
>TRBD1|TRBV5-1|TRBJ1-3
CASSRDSMLTGNTIYF
>.|TRBV4-1|TRBJ1-5
CASSQQVSNQPQHF
>.|TRBV28|TRBJ2-7
CASSLGQIEQYF
>TRBD2|TRBV19|TRBJ2-1
CASSGPREGRSYNEQFF